This T cell receptor beta chain was recorded in a study of shared T cell receptors in the human thymus. Profiled with immunoSEQ multiplex PCR; TCRdb holds only in-frame clones, not every one. The table has hundreds of thousands of clones, over 75% seen once. This CDR3 is built from 16 residues. J gave up 2 bases and V 8 bases, and 17 bases lay outside the gene matches. Germline CDR1 SQVTM, CDR2 ANQGSEA. These records were also assigned to another study, of human thymus T cells. That source notes: Resections from corrective heart surgery supplied the thymus tissue.

This TCR was sampled from a boy under three years old with a congenital heart defect. The chain combines TRBV29-1 with TRBJ1-2; TRBD1 agrees at 7 bases. Sequencing was done on a sample of thymocytes. In DNA form, the CDR3 reads TGCAGCCCTGAGGGTCTCGGGACAGTTGAGAACTATGGCTACACCTTC. Encoded protein: CSPEGLGTVENYGYTF.